One and the same sample provided the 12 T cell receptor beta chains below, sequenced in a study of cytotoxic CD8 clonotypes in ibrutinib-treated CLL (dated by TCRdb to about 2021). The time point tag for this specimen amounts to: progressive disease on ibrutinib. The library was built by means of the immunoSEQ multiplex PCR assay. TCRdb carries this immuneACCESS record with in-frame sequences only. Its versions omit some clonotypes, under half of them owing to an unresolved V gene in the studies checked, with the rest unexplained. For this sample there are 53,000 or so clones; around 52% appear just once. The biggest ten clones account for 20% to 30% of the sample. Sequencing was performed on PBMCs, taken at disease progression, from a patient treated with ibrutinib. All receptors come from a human donor with chronic lymphocytic leukemia.

This clone was counted a few times. The J gene is TRBJ2-7, the V gene TRBV7-8; 7 nucleotides match TRBD1. Unmatched junction bases numbered 6, after V lost 5 bases and J lost 5 bases. This CDR3 contains 13 residues. Per germline, CDR1 SGHVS and CDR2 FQNEAQ. The CDR3 region has the DNA TGTGCCAGCAGCCAAGGGGGCTCGAACGAGCAGTACTTC. Amino acids: CASSQGGSNEQYF.

In its sample, this clone was seen once. This chain connects TRBV9 to TRBJ2-7; 12 bases map to TRBD1. Germline CDR1 is SGDLS and CDR2 is YYNGEE. This CDR3 has 17 residues. V dropped 1 base and J dropped 5; count of bases not matched to a gene: 10. The CDR3 region is CASSVYGGTGGFNEQYF. The CDR3 DNA sequence: TGTGCCAGCAGCGTATATGGGGGGACAGGGGGCTTCAACGAGCAGTACTTC.

This clone was detected only a few times. V is TRBV19 and J is TRBJ1-2; D is unresolved. V gave up 5 bases and J gave up 4 bases, with 14 bases separating them. Germline V gene sequence: CDR1 LNHDA, CDR2 SQIVND (reference sequence). The CDR3 has 14 residues. CDR3 in DNA: TGTGCCAGTAGTGGTGACGTGGGGTTCTATGGCTACACCTTC. It specifies CASSGDVGFYGYTF.

The chain is built from TRBV5-1 and TRBJ2-2, with TRBD1 matching 12 bases. This CDR3 is 16 amino acids long. The ends lost 5 bases at V and 5 bases at J; junction bases unmatched: 7. The V gene's germline CDR1 is SGHRS and CDR2 YFSETQ. CDR3 region: CASSPGTGGLTGELFF. The CDR3 nucleotides are TGCGCCAGCAGTCCCGGGACAGGGGGCTTGACCGGGGAGCTGTTTTTT.

This chain's CDR3 is CASSLARTGASYEQYF. In DNA, the CDR3 is TGCGCCAGCAGCTTGGCCAGGACAGGGGCATCCTACGAGCAGTACTTC. This chain joins TRBV5-1 and TRBJ2-7; 9 bases are shared with TRBD1. CDR1 SGHRS and CDR2 YFSETQ come from the germline V gene. J lost 1 base, V lost 0 bases, and 5 bases had no gene match. The CDR3 totals 16 residues. Drawing the rest from reference TRBV5-1 and TRBJ2-7, the complete variable domain is KAGVTQTPRYLIKTRGQQVTLSCSPISGHRSVSWYQQTPGQGLQFLFEYFSETQRNKGNFPGRFSGRQFSNSRSEMNVSTLELGDSALYLCASSLARTGASYEQYFGPGTRLTVT.

This chain joins TRBV7-8 and TRBJ2-1; no definite D call. This CDR3 has 14 amino acids. Trimming stripped 4 bases from V and 4 bases from J, with 11 bases between. Germline V gene lookup returns CDR1 SGHVS and CDR2 FQNEAQ. The CDR3 spells CASSSSLAYNEQFF. DNA for the CDR3: TGTGCCAGCAGCTCTAGTTTGGCTTACAATGAGCAGTTCTTC.

The chain uses TRBV6-6 and TRBJ1-2; the D gene is possibly TRBD1 (5 bases). Germline-derived CDR1 and CDR2 are MNHNY and SVGAGI (reference sequence). The V gene lost 4 bases and the J gene lost 7 bases, with 10 bases spanning the gap. This CDR3 has 12 residues. This chain's CDR3 is CASSSARGGYTF. In DNA form, the CDR3 reads TGTGCCAGCAGTTCCGCAAGGGGTGGCTACACCTTC.

J is TRBJ1-5 and V is TRBV9; TRBD1 might be the D (6 bases). The V end lost 3 bases, the J end lost 6 bases, and 16 bases lay between the germline ends. The length of the CDR3 is 15 residues. From germline, CDR1 is SGDLS and CDR2 YYNGEE. CDR3 sequence: CASSAATGPGQPQHF. The DNA for the CDR3 is TGTGCCAGCAGCGCAGCGACAGGACCGGGTCAGCCCCAGCATTTT.

This sequence joins TRBV29-1 and TRBJ2-5, with TRBD1 identical over 7 bases. Germline V gives CDR1 SQVTM, CDR2 ANQGSEA. There are 14 residues in the CDR3. V shed 5 bases and J 3 bases; nucleotides not matched to a gene: 9. CDR3 sequence: CSVLEPGGKETQYF. The CDR3 nucleotides are TGCAGCGTTCTAGAGCCAGGGGGTAAAGAGACCCAGTACTTC.

This rearrangement joins TRBV27 to TRBJ1-2, with 8 bases lining up with TRBD1. CDR3 length: 14 amino acids. CDR1 MNHEY and CDR2 SMNVEV come from the germline V gene (reference sequence). Trimming at V came to 6 bases and at J to 8 bases, leaving 11 bases not matched to a gene. In nucleotides, the CDR3 is TGTGCCAGCAGGAAGACGGGACAGGTAGACGGCTACACCTTC. Translation: CASRKTGQVDGYTF.

V is TRBV4-2 and J is TRBJ2-1, with D perhaps matching TRBD2 (5 bases). Trimming pared 4 bases from V and 1 base from J, leaving 11 bases between. Germline CDR1 and CDR2: LGHNA and YNFKEQ. The CDR3 is 15 amino acids. CDR3 loop: CASSPRADSYNEQFF. CDR3 coding DNA: TGTGCCAGCAGCCCCAGAGCGGATTCCTACAATGAGCAGTTCTTC.

This clone has just a few counts. This chain joins TRBV27 and TRBJ2-7, with TRBD1 matching over 7 bases. The CDR3 extends over 13 amino acids. The J segment lost 6 bases and the V segment lost 5 bases, leaving 7 bases of the junction unmatched. Germline CDR1 is MNHEY and CDR2 is SMNVEV (reference sequence). CDR3 in DNA: TGTGCCAGCAGTCCTCTACAGGGGACCGAGCAGTACTTC. This gives the protein CASSPLQGTEQYF.